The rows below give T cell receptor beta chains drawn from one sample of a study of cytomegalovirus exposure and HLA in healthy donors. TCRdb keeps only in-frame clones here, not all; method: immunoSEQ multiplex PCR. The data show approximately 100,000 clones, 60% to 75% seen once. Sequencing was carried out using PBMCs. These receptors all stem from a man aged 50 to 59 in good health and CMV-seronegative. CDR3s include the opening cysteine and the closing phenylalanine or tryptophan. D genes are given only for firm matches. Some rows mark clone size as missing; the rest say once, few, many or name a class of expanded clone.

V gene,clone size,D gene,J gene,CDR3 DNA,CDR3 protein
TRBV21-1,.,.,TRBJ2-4,TGTGCCAGCAGCAAAGAGGCGGTAAACATTCAGTACTTC,CASSKEAVNIQYF
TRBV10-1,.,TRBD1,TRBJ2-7,TGCGCCAGCAGTGAGTCAGACACAGGGGGTCAGTACGAGCAGTACTTC,CASSESDTGGQYEQYF
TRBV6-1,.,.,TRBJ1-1,TGTGCCAGCAGTTGGACAGTGATGGGCACTGAAGCTTTCTTT,CASSWTVMGTEAFF
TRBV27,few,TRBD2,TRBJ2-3,TGTGCCAGCAGCTCTAGAACGGGAGGGGGTACAGATACGCAGTATTTT,CASSSRTGGGTDTQYF
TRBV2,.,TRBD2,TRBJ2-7,TGTGCCAGCAGTCAACTAGCGGGCCTCACTTCCTACGAGCAGTACTTC,CASSQLAGLTSYEQYF
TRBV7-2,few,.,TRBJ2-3,TGTGCCAGCAGCTCATACCAGGGGACCAGTCGGACGCAGTATTTT,CASSSYQGTSRTQYF
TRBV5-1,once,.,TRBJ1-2,TGCGCCAGCAGCTCGAACGGTGGGGGCCTGGGCTATGGCTACACCTTC,CASSSNGGGLGYGYTF
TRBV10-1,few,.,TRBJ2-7,TGCGCCAGCAGTGAGTCAGGCCAGCGGACCGGGGCCTACGAGCAGTACTTC,CASSESGQRTGAYEQYF
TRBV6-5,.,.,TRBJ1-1,TGTGCCAGCAGTTACTCCCGAGACAGGATCAACACTGAAGCTTTCTTT,CASSYSRDRINTEAFF
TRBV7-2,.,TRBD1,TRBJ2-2,TGTGCCAGCAACGACAGGGGTACGACCGGGGAGCTGTTTTTT,CASNDRGTTGELFF
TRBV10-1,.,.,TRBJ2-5,TGCGCCAGCAGTGAGTCGGGAGCCGGGGTACAAGAGACCCAGTACTTC,CASSESGAGVQETQYF
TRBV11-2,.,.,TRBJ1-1,TGTGCCAGCAGTATGAACACTGAAGCTTTCTTT,CASSMNTEAFF
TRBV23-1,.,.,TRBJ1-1,TGCGCCAGCAGTATTCGAAGAGGGCTAGGTGAAGCTTTCTTT,CASSIRRGLGEAFF
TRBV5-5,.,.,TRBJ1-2,TGTGCCAGCAGCTCGGAGCCCATGACCGCCGGCTACACCTTC,CASSSEPMTAGYTF
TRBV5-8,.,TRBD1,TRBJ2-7,TGTGCCAGCAGCCTTTTAAAGCAGGGGGTCCGGGAGCAGTACTTC,CASSLLKQGVREQYF
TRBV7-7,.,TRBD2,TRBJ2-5,TGTGCCAGCAGCTTAGGAGCGGGAGGACAAGAGACCCAGTACTTC,CASSLGAGGQETQYF
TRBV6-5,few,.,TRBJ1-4,TGTGCCAGCACTACCGGTGGGGCAGGGGTCGAAAAACTGTTTTTT,CASTTGGAGVEKLFF
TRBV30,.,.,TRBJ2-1,TGTGCCTCTATGGTTTCGGGCGGGACCTACAATGAGCAGTTCTTC,CASMVSGGTYNEQFF
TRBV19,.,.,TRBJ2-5,TGTGCCAGTAGTACCGGTACAGGTTCAGTTTTAGAGACCCAGTACTTC,CASSTGTGSVLETQYF
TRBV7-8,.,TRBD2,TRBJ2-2,TGTGCCAGCAGCGCGCGGGGGGCGCAGAACACCGGGGAGCTGTTTTTT,CASSARGAQNTGELFF
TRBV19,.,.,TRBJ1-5,TGTGCCAGTAGTTCCCGGGAAGGGGGATTGTATAGCAATCAGCCCCAGCATTTT,CASSSREGGLYSNQPQHF
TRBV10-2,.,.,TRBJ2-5,TGCGCCAGCAGTGTAACAGGAGTGGTGGAGACCCAGTACTTC,CASSVTGVVETQYF
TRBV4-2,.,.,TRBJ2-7,TGTGCCAGCAGCCAAAGCCTGGGGCCAGCCTACGAGCAGTACTTC,CASSQSLGPAYEQYF
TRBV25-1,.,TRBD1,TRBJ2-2,TGTGCCAGCCCCCCCCACCCCGGTGAACAGGGGGCAACCGGGGAGCTGTTTTTT,CASPPHPGEQGATGELFF
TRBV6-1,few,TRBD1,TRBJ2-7,TGTGCCAGCAGTGAAGAGGGCGGGACAGGGGCCTACGAGCAGTACTTC,CASSEEGGTGAYEQYF
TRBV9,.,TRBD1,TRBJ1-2,TGTGCCAGCAGCGCAACAACCGGACAGGGGGATGGCTACACCTTC,CASSATTGQGDGYTF
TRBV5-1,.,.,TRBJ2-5,TGCGCCAGCAGCTTGGGCAGGGAGGATGAGACCCAGTACTTC,CASSLGREDETQYF
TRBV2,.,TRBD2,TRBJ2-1,TGTGCCAGCGAAACTAGCGGGTCCCTCGGGGAGCAGTTCTTC,CASETSGSLGEQFF
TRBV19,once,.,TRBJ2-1,TGTGCCAGTAGTATGAGACGGGGTAGTGATGAGCAGTTCTTC,CASSMRRGSDEQFF
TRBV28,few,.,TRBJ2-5,TGTGCCAGCAGTTTAGCGGGGACAGCCTTCCAAGAGACCCAGTACTTC,CASSLAGTAFQETQYF
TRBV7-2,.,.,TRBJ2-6,TGTGCCAGCAGCTTAGCCGCTAACTATGGGGCCAACGTCCTGACTTTC,CASSLAANYGANVLTF
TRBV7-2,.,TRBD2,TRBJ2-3,TGTGCCAGCAGCTTAGGGGCTAGCGGGAGTAGTACAGATACGCAGTATTTT,CASSLGASGSSTDTQYF
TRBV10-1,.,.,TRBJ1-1,TGCGCCAGCAGTCGAGACAGGTTCGGGACTGAAGCTTTCTTT,CASSRDRFGTEAFF
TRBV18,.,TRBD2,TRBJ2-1,TGTGCCAGCTCAATCCGGACGGCTAGCGGGAAAGGGAATGAGCAGTTCTTC,CASSIRTASGKGNEQFF
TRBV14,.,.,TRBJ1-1,TGTGCCAGCAGCCTACAGGGAGTGTTAGGCACTGAAGCTTTCTTT,CASSLQGVLGTEAFF
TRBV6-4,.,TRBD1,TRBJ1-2,TGTGCCAGCAGTTCCACCGGGACAGGGCTCTATGGCTACACCTTC,CASSSTGTGLYGYTF
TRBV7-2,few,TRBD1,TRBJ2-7,TGTGCCAGCAGCTCCTCGGGACAGCCTTCATACGAGCAGTACTTC,CASSSSGQPSYEQYF
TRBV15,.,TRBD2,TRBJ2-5,TGTGCCACCAGCAGAGATCGGGGGGGAGAGACCCAGTACTTC,CATSRDRGGETQYF
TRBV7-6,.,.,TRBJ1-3,TGTGCCAGCAGCCCTCATCAGGGGAGCTCTGGAAACACCATATATTTT,CASSPHQGSSGNTIYF
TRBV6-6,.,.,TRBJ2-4,TGTGCCAGCAGTGAGACAGGCGCCGCCAAAAACATTCAGTACTTC,CASSETGAAKNIQYF
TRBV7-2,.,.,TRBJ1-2,TGTGCCAGCAGCCCTGGGGGGGCCGCCTATGGCTACACCTTC,CASSPGGAAYGYTF
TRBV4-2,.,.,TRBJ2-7,TGTGCCAGCAGCCAAGCTCTTGCCGGGGGCTACGAGCAGTACTTC,CASSQALAGGYEQYF
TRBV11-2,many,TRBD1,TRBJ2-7,TGTGCCAGCAGCACCGGGACAGGGGGCTACGAGCAGTACTTC,CASSTGTGGYEQYF
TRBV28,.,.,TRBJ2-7,TGTGCCAGCAGCAACCCAGGGGCCCCTTACGAGCAGTACTTC,CASSNPGAPYEQYF